The 29 T cell receptor beta chains presented below share a single source sample, sequenced in a study of blood T cell repertoires in COVID-19. This table comes from immunoSEQ multiplex PCR, and its TCRdb copy is limited to in-frame clones, with some not included. Of roughly 200,000 clones listed, roughly 80% are singletons. Input material: PBMCs or T cells enriched from blood (not recorded which). These receptors were taken from a woman aged 55-70 years with acute COVID-19.

The gene calls are TRBV2 and TRBJ2-4; the match to TRBD2 covers 14 bases. V was clipped by 2 bases and J by 11 bases; unmatched bases: 23. CDR3 size: 21 residues. CDR1 is SNHLY, CDR2 FYNNEI, per germline. The CDR3 reads CASSESGVGLAGVRSGVFQYF. For the CDR3, the DNA is TGTGCCAGCAGTGAATCCGGGGTGGGACTAGCGGGGGTTCGTTCGGGAGTCTTTCAGTACTTC.

The CDR3 DNA reads TGTGCCAGTAGTATTGTAAGAGGATATAGCAATCAGCCCCAGCATTTT. It translates to CASSIVRGYSNQPQHF. This chain connects TRBV19 to TRBJ1-5, with D unclear. The CDR3 contains 16 residues. CDR1 and CDR2 from the germline V gene are LNHDA and SQIVND (reference sequence). Trimming pared 3 bases from V and 0 bases from J, leaving 12 bases between.

This clone was observed a few times. The V call is TRBV4-3, the J call TRBJ2-6, with 7 bases fitting TRBD1. V lost 1 base, J lost 2 bases, and 2 bases stayed unmatched. CDR1 and CDR2 from the germline V gene are LGHNA and YSLEER. The CDR3 has 16 residues. The CDR3 DNA follows: TGCGCCAGCAGCCAAGTGACAGGGACTGGGGCCAACGTCCTGACTTTC. Residues: CASSQVTGTGANVLTF.

Many counts were recorded for this clone. The J gene is TRBJ2-2, the V gene TRBV5-1; TRBD2 might be the D (6 bases). V was trimmed by 3 bases and J by 4 bases, leaving 13 bases between them. The CDR3 is 15 amino acids. CDR1 is SGHRS, CDR2 YFSETQ, per germline. CDR3 sequence (DNA): TGCGCCAGCAGCTCAGGAGCCGGGAGCACCGGGGAGCTGTTTTTT. This codes for CASSSGAGSTGELFF. Using reference TRBV5-1 and TRBJ2-2 for the parts outside the CDR3, the full variable domain is KAGVTQTPRYLIKTRGQQVTLSCSPISGHRSVSWYQQTPGQGLQFLFEYFSETQRNKGNFPGRFSGRQFSNSRSEMNVSTLELGDSALYLCASSSGAGSTGELFFGEGSRLTVL.

The chain combines TRBV6-2 or TRBV6-3 with TRBJ2-7, with 9 bases aligning to TRBD2. The CDR3 extends over 15 amino acids. CDR1 MNHEY and CDR2 SVGEGT come from the germline V gene. J was trimmed by 0 bases and V by 4 bases; bases with no gene match: 4. The DNA for the CDR3 is TGTGCCAGCAGTTTCCGACTAGCGGTCTCCTACGAGCAGTACTTC. Residues: CASSFRLAVSYEQYF.

In nucleotides, the CDR3 is TGTGCCAGCAGCACCGGGACTAGCGGGAGTTACAATGAGCAGTTCTTC. It specifies CASSTGTSGSYNEQFF. The chain couples TRBV5-5 to TRBJ2-1; TRBD2 matches at 14 bases. This CDR3 spans 16 amino acids. The ends lost 4 bases at V and 4 bases at J; junction bases unmatched: 4. Germline lookup yields CDR1 SGHKS and CDR2 YYEKEE (reference sequence).

This sequence joins TRBV3-1 (or the pseudogene TRBV3-2) and TRBJ1-1, with a tentative D call TRBD1 (5 bases). V was shortened by 1 base and J by 5 bases, with 8 bases between the two germline ends. Germline V CDR1 and CDR2: LGHDT, YNNKEL (reference sequence). The CDR3 covers 13 residues. In nucleotides, the CDR3 is TGTGCCAGCAGCCAAGGGGGGAGGACTGAAGCTTTCTTT. It translates to CASSQGGRTEAFF.

The chain links TRBV15 to TRBJ2-5; 7 bases match TRBD1. CDR1 is LNHNV, CDR2 YYDKDF, per germline (reference sequence). This CDR3 comprises 16 residues. J lost 2 bases, V lost 4 bases, and 10 bases had no gene match. CDR3 sequence: CATSTGGRGFQETQYF. CDR3 sequence (DNA): TGTGCCACCAGCACCGGCGGCAGGGGGTTTCAAGAGACCCAGTACTTC.

This clone was counted only a few times. J is TRBJ2-7 and V is TRBV7-8; 9 bases map to TRBD1. The CDR3 totals 17 residues. Germline V gene sequence: CDR1 SGHVS, CDR2 FQNEAQ. V was clipped by 0 bases and J by 2 bases; unmatched bases: 8. The CDR3 DNA follows: TGTGCCAGCAGCTTAGCGTCGGGGACAGGGTCCCCCTACGAGCAGTACGTC. It is translated as CASSLASGTGSPYEQYV.

The chain joins TRBV4-3 to TRBJ2-2; 10 positions agree with TRBD2. Germline loops: CDR1 LGHNA, CDR2 YSLEER. The CDR3 covers 15 residues. V lost 1 base to trimming and J lost 4 bases; unmatched junction nucleotides: 0. In DNA form, the CDR3 reads TGCGCCAGCAGCCAAGGGACTAGCGGCACCGGGGAGCTGTTTTTT. It translates to CASSQGTSGTGELFF.

Note on this clone: The sample carries other DNA sequences with the same CDR3. V gene TRBV13 combines with J gene TRBJ1-6; 7 bases fit TRBD1. The J segment lost 7 bases and the V segment lost 0 bases, leaving 0 bases of the junction unmatched. The CDR3 is made up of 14 amino acids. Germline V CDR1 and CDR2: PRHDT, FYEKMQ (reference sequence). In nucleotides, the CDR3 is TGTGCCAGCAGCTTAGGGACAGGGAATTCACCCCTCCACTTT. Amino acids: CASSLGTGNSPLHF.

This clone has at least ten counts. The chain couples TRBV4-1 to TRBJ1-6; possibly TRBD1 for D (6 bases). Germline V CDR1 and CDR2: MGHRA, YSYEKL. The germline V and J ends were trimmed by 4 bases and 10 bases, with 23 bases remaining between them. The CDR3 has 17 amino acids. In DNA form, the CDR3 reads TGCGCCAGCAGCCCCAAACCGGGACACTTTATGAGGTCACCCCTCCACTTT. It encodes CASSPKPGHFMRSPLHF.

The chain links TRBV19 to TRBJ1-1, with 7 positions matching TRBD1. CDR1 LNHDA and CDR2 SQIVND come from the germline V gene (reference sequence). The ends lost 9 bases at V and 5 bases at J; junction bases unmatched: 9. There are 13 residues in the CDR3. CDR3 loop: CASSGQKGTEAFF. CDR3 sequence (DNA): TGTGCCAGCTCGGGACAGAAGGGGACTGAAGCTTTCTTT.

The chain joins TRBV4-1 to TRBJ2-1; TRBD2 matches 8 bases. Per germline, CDR1 MGHRA and CDR2 YSYEKL. The junction had 12 bases not matched to a gene; V was cut back by 2 bases and J by 9 bases. The CDR3 is 16 residues long. The CDR3: CASSQFFRLAKAEQFF. CDR3 nucleotides: TGCGCCAGCAGCCAATTCTTCCGACTAGCGAAGGCTGAGCAGTTCTTC.

The chain has TRBV4-2 and TRBJ2-3, with D perhaps matching TRBD2 (6 bases). V was shortened by 4 bases and J by 2 bases, with 16 bases between the two germline ends. The germline V gene encodes CDR1 LGHNA and CDR2 YNFKEQ. CDR3 length: 16 amino acids. CDR3 residues: CASSRGDGPATDTQYF. CDR3 nucleotide sequence: TGTGCCAGCAGCCGGGGGGACGGCCCTGCCACAGATACGCAGTATTTT.

V is TRBV6-1 and J is TRBJ2-5, with 12 bases fitting TRBD2. Trimming at V came to 4 bases and at J to 5 bases, leaving 14 bases not matched to a gene. Germline values: CDR1 MNHNS, CDR2 SASEGT. The CDR3 is made up of 18 amino acids. Here the CDR3 reads CASSVVASGGAREETQYF. DNA for the CDR3: TGTGCCAGCAGTGTGGTGGCTAGCGGGGGGGCGAGGGAGGAGACCCAGTACTTC.

A single count supports this clone. V usage is TRBV18 and J usage is TRBJ2-1; 8 positions match TRBD1. Germline values: CDR1 KGHSH, CDR2 LQKENI. V was clipped by 5 bases and J by 7 bases; unmatched bases: 4. The CDR3 runs to 13 residues. CDR3 in amino acids: CASSSTGGNEQFF. The CDR3 nucleotides are TGTGCCAGCTCATCTACAGGGGGAAATGAGCAGTTCTTC.

This clone was counted many times. The chain links TRBV4-3 to TRBJ2-3; the match to TRBD1 covers 12 bases. V was clipped by 4 bases and J by 3 bases; unmatched bases: 8. The CDR3 is 17 residues long. Germline lookup yields CDR1 LGHNA and CDR2 YSLEER. The CDR3 sequence is CASSPSGTGGKTDTQYF. CDR3 DNA: TGCGCCAGCAGCCCATCCGGGACAGGGGGCAAAACAGATACGCAGTATTTT.

This sequence joins TRBV5-5 and TRBJ1-2; possible D gene TRBD1, 6 bases. V gave up 4 bases and J gave up 4 bases, with 11 bases separating them. Germline assignment: CDR1 SGHKS and CDR2 YYEKEE (reference sequence). This CDR3 contains 13 residues. For the CDR3, the DNA is TGTGCCAGCAGCGCCACAGGGTCCTATGGCTACACCTTC. This encodes CASSATGSYGYTF.

The V gene is TRBV19, the J gene TRBJ2-7; TRBD1 matches at 8 bases. After removal of 6 bases from V and 7 bases from J, the junction contained 11 bases not matched to a gene. The CDR3 is made up of 14 amino acids. The germline CDR1 and CDR2 sequences are LNHDA and SQIVND (reference sequence). This CDR3 reads CASSHSTGAGEQYV. CDR3 nucleotide sequence: TGTGCCAGTAGCCATTCGACAGGGGCGGGAGAGCAGTACGTC.

This chain links TRBV6-5 with TRBJ1-2, with 9 bases identical to TRBD1. The junction had 0 bases not matched to a gene; V was cut back by 2 bases and J by 2 bases. CDR3 size: 14 residues. Germline CDR1 reads MNHEY; CDR2 reads SVGAGI. The DNA for the CDR3 is TGTGCCAGCAGTTACGGGACAGGGAACTATGGCTACACCTTC. This encodes CASSYGTGNYGYTF.

CDR3 protein: CASSLARGQGFEQYF. The DNA of the CDR3 is TGTGCCAGCAGCTTAGCTCGAGGACAGGGTTTCGAGCAGTACTTC. The chain combines TRBV7-2 with TRBJ2-7; 8 nucleotides line up with TRBD1. The germline V gene encodes CDR1 SGHTA and CDR2 FQGNSA. This CDR3 contains 15 residues. The ends lost 0 bases at V and 6 bases at J; junction bases unmatched: 7.

The table lists this clone with a count of one. This rearrangement joins TRBV3-1 (or the pseudogene TRBV3-2) to TRBJ2-5; 7 bases are a match to TRBD2. This CDR3 spans 14 amino acids. The V gene end was trimmed by 3 bases and the J gene end by 7 bases; junction bases not matched to a gene: 8. The germline gives CDR1 LGHDT, CDR2 YNNKEL (reference sequence). CDR3 protein: CASSQGRGPGTQYF. In DNA form, the CDR3 reads TGTGCCAGCAGCCAGGGGAGGGGTCCGGGGACCCAGTACTTC.

J is TRBJ2-1 and V is TRBV30; TRBD1 matches 8 bases. The CDR3 covers 15 residues. CDR1 GTSNPN and CDR2 SVGIG come from the germline V gene (reference sequence). With V trimmed by 6 bases and J by 5 bases, 12 bases remained unmatched. The CDR3 nucleotides are TGTGCCTGCCCTGGACGGGACAGGCTAAACAATGAGCAGTTCTTC. This encodes CACPGRDRLNNEQFF.

This rearrangement joins TRBV5-4 to TRBJ2-5; 10 positions agree with TRBD2. In germline, CDR1 is SGHNT, CDR2 YYREEE (reference sequence). The CDR3 is 16 amino acids. V shed 0 bases, J shed 5 bases, and the junction held 7 bases outside the gene matches. The CDR3: CASSLVPSGSRETQYF. The DNA for the CDR3 is TGTGCCAGCAGCTTGGTGCCTAGCGGGAGCCGGGAGACCCAGTACTTC.

This clone has just a few counts. This chain joins TRBV4-2 and TRBJ2-1; 7 positions agree with TRBD1. This CDR3 has 17 amino acids. CDR1 is LGHNA, CDR2 YNFKEQ, per germline. The V and J ends lost 3 bases and 0 bases, in that order; junction bases with no gene match: 8. The chain's CDR3 is CASSHIQGGRSYNEQFF. For the CDR3, the DNA is TGTGCCAGCAGCCATATACAAGGGGGCCGCTCCTACAATGAGCAGTTCTTC.

This clone came up once. This chain uses TRBV28 with TRBJ1-5, with 8 bases identical to TRBD1. The germline gives CDR1 MDHEN, CDR2 SYDVKM. The V and J ends lost 4 bases and 6 bases, in that order; junction bases with no gene match: 14. The CDR3 covers 17 residues. The CDR3 nucleotides read TGTGCCAGCAGTTGGGGATCCCTAGGACAGGGTGGTCAGCCCCAGCATTTT. This encodes CASSWGSLGQGGQPQHF. Complete variable domain (other parts from reference TRBV28 and TRBJ1-5): DVKVTQSSRYLVKRTGEKVFLECVQDMDHENMFWYRQDPGLGLRLIYFSYDVKMKEKGDIPEGYSVSREKKERFSLILESASTNQTSMYLCASSWGSLGQGGQPQHFGDGTRLSIL.

V gene TRBV6-2 or TRBV6-3 combines with J gene TRBJ1-2, with D uncertain. CDR3 length: 12 residues. The V end was cut by 3 bases, the J end by 10 bases, with 12 bases between. Germline V gene lookup returns CDR1 MNHEY and CDR2 SVGEGT. The CDR3 sequence: CASSYGSGSYTF. In nucleotides, the CDR3 is TGTGCCAGCAGTTATGGGTCGGGATCCTACACCTTC.

CDR3 in amino acids: CASSLGRDRNTYEQYF. CDR3 DNA: TGCGCCAGCAGCTTGGGCCGGGACAGGAATACCTACGAGCAGTACTTC. The chain employs TRBV5-1 and TRBJ2-7; 8 nucleotides line up with TRBD1. This CDR3 has 16 amino acids. V lost 0 bases, J lost 2 bases, and 7 bases stayed unmatched. CDR1 SGHRS and CDR2 YFSETQ come from the germline V gene.